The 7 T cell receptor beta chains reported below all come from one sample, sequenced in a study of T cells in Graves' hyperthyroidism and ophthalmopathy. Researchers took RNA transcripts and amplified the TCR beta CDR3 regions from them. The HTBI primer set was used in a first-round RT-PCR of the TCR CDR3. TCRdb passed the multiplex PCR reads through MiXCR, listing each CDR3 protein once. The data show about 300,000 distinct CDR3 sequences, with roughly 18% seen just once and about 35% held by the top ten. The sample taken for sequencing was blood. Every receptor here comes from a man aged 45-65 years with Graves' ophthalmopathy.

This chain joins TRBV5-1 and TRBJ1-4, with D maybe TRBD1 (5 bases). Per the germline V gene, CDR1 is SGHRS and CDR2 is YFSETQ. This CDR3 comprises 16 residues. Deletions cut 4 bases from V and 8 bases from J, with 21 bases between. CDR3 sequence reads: CASSITPQGFREKLFF. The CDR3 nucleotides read TGCGCCAGCAGCATAACCCCCCAGGGATTTAGGGAAAAACTGTTTTTT.

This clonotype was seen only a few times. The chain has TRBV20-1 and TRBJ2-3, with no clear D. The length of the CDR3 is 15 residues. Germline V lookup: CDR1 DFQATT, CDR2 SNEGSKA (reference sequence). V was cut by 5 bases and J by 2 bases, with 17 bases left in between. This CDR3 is CSAPTLFGDTDTQYF. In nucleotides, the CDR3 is TGCAGTGCTCCTACCCTTTTCGGAGACACAGATACGCAGTATTTT.

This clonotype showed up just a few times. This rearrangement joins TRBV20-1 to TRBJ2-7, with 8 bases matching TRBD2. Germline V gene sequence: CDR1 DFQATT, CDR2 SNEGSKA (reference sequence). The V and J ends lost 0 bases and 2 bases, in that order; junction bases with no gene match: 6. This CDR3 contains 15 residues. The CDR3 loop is CSARDLVAGPYEQYF. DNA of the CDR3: TGCAGTGCTAGAGATTTGGTAGCGGGACCCTACGAGCAGTACTTC.

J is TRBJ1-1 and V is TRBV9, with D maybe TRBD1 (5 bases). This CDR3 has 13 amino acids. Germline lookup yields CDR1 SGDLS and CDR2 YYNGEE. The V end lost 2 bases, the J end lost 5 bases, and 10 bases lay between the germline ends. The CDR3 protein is CASSVEGRTEAFF. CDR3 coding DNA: TGTGCCAGCAGCGTCGAGGGACGAACTGAAGCTTTCTTT.

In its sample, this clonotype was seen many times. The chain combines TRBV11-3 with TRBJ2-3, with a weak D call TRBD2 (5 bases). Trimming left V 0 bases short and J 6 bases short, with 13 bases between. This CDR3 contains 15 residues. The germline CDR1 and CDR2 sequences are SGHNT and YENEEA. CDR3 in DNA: TGTGCCAGCAGCTTAGATCAGCGGCCCCCGGATACGCAGTATTTT. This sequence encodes CASSLDQRPPDTQYF.

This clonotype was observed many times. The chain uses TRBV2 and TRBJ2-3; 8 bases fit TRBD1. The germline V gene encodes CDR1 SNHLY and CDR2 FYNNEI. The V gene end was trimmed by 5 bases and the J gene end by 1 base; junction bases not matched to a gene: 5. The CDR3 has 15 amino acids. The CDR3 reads CASSFDRGGTDTQYF. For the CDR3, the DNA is TGTGCCAGCAGTTTTGACAGGGGTGGCACAGATACGCAGTATTTT.

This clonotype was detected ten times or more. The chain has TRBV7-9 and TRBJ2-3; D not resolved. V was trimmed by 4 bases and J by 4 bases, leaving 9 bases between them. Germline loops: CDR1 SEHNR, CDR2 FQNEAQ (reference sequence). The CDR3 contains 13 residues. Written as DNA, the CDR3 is TGTGCCAGCAGCTCCAGACCGGCAGATACGCAGTATTTT. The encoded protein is CASSSRPADTQYF.